This is a list of T cell receptor beta chains from one sample in a study of CXCR3-negative and CXCR3-positive naive CD8 T cells. TCRdb reprocessed the 5' RACE reads and keeps a single row for each CDR3 protein, giving no DNA. The table lists around 48,000 distinct CDR3 sequences. The material sequenced was memory CD8+ T cells from blood. The receptors stem from a human donor in good health. Some clones in this sample may be carry-over from other donors' samples. Each CDR3 is given with its conserved first and last residue.

cdr3_aa: CASRVGLNSYNEQFF
v_call: TRBV2
j_call: TRBJ2-1

cdr3_aa: CSDGGLAGFSDNEQFF
v_call: TRBV29-1
j_call: TRBJ2-1

cdr3_aa: CASSEFRGGELFF
v_call: TRBV25-1
j_call: TRBJ2-2

cdr3_aa: CASSATSGRETQYF
v_call: TRBV7-8
j_call: TRBJ2-5

cdr3_aa: CASSSGTGSYEQYF
v_call: TRBV12-3/TRBV12-4
j_call: TRBJ2-7

cdr3_aa: CSVHRDTGELFF
v_call: TRBV29-1
j_call: TRBJ2-2

cdr3_aa: CASSWGKGLNEQFF
v_call: TRBV7-2
j_call: TRBJ2-1

cdr3_aa: CASSLAGQGRTEAFF
v_call: TRBV13
j_call: TRBJ1-1

cdr3_aa: CASSADRDYTEAFF
v_call: TRBV3-1
j_call: TRBJ1-1

cdr3_aa: CSATTRAAVTGELFF
v_call: TRBV20-1
j_call: TRBJ2-2

cdr3_aa: CASSSLGLEAFF
v_call: TRBV6-5
j_call: TRBJ1-1

cdr3_aa: CSVVGANVLTF
v_call: TRBV29-1
j_call: TRBJ2-6

cdr3_aa: CASSMTGNTEAFF
v_call: TRBV12-3/TRBV12-4
j_call: TRBJ1-1

cdr3_aa: CSVRSSAGSSYEQYF
v_call: TRBV29-1
j_call: TRBJ2-7

cdr3_aa: CASSSTDPLLYNEQFF
v_call: TRBV7-9
j_call: TRBJ2-1

cdr3_aa: CASISSLGTDTQYF
v_call: TRBV28
j_call: TRBJ2-3

cdr3_aa: CASSPTGSYEQYF
v_call: TRBV27
j_call: TRBJ2-7

cdr3_aa: CSALSEHTEAFF
v_call: TRBV20-1
j_call: TRBJ1-1

cdr3_aa: CSAAGTLRTDTQYF
v_call: TRBV20-1
j_call: TRBJ2-3

cdr3_aa: CASSPLNTVDLDELFF
v_call: TRBV6-5
j_call: TRBJ2-2

cdr3_aa: CASSYGQGGEQYF
v_call: TRBV7-3
j_call: TRBJ2-7

cdr3_aa: CASSSHSGGTYNEQFF
v_call: TRBV7-9
j_call: TRBJ2-1

cdr3_aa: CASSDRTGAEKLFF
v_call: TRBV7-9
j_call: TRBJ1-4

cdr3_aa: CASRIDFDNEQFF
v_call: TRBV6-5
j_call: TRBJ2-1

cdr3_aa: CASSFGQGIAEAFF
v_call: TRBV12-3/TRBV12-4
j_call: TRBJ1-1

cdr3_aa: CASSLGLGNYEQYF
v_call: TRBV7-2
j_call: TRBJ2-7

cdr3_aa: CASSPYEADNERFF
v_call: TRBV7-8
j_call: TRBJ2-1

cdr3_aa: CASSQIWVGDRGSNTEAFF
v_call: TRBV4-2
j_call: TRBJ1-1

cdr3_aa: CSARLATGSSYNEQFF
v_call: TRBV20-1
j_call: TRBJ2-1

cdr3_aa: CSAKTGNTQYF
v_call: TRBV29-1
j_call: TRBJ2-3

cdr3_aa: CASSVASQTYEQYF
v_call: TRBV9
j_call: TRBJ2-7

cdr3_aa: CASSYEGGEDGYTF
v_call: TRBV6-6
j_call: TRBJ1-2

cdr3_aa: CATSRVFVAGGDEQYF
v_call: TRBV15
j_call: TRBJ2-7

cdr3_aa: CASSLDLTYNEQFF
v_call: TRBV27
j_call: TRBJ2-1

cdr3_aa: CASSYSEHSGANVLTF
v_call: TRBV6-2/TRBV6-3
j_call: TRBJ2-6

cdr3_aa: CASSFEATEAFF
v_call: TRBV12-3/TRBV12-4
j_call: TRBJ1-1

cdr3_aa: CASSQGPAGYEQYF
v_call: TRBV4-2
j_call: TRBJ2-7

cdr3_aa: CASSGFGAGSYNEQFF
v_call: TRBV9
j_call: TRBJ2-1

cdr3_aa: CASSLVLGTDTQYF
v_call: TRBV27
j_call: TRBJ2-3

cdr3_aa: CASSFSPSRGAYEQYF
v_call: TRBV28
j_call: TRBJ2-7

cdr3_aa: CASMRGSLSNQPQHF
v_call: TRBV2
j_call: TRBJ1-5

cdr3_aa: CATLGRSYGYTF
v_call: TRBV12-3/TRBV12-4
j_call: TRBJ1-2

cdr3_aa: CASSYAPNTEAFF
v_call: TRBV6-5
j_call: TRBJ1-1

cdr3_aa: CASSLYSGLDEETQYF
v_call: TRBV27
j_call: TRBJ2-5

cdr3_aa: CSATSSGGTYNEQFF
v_call: TRBV20-1
j_call: TRBJ2-1

cdr3_aa: CASSDSAGGPDTQYF
v_call: TRBV6-4
j_call: TRBJ2-3

cdr3_aa: CASSQDLGDGQPQHF
v_call: TRBV3-1
j_call: TRBJ1-5

cdr3_aa: CASMRVLDTGELFF
v_call: TRBV6-2/TRBV6-3
j_call: TRBJ2-2

cdr3_aa: CASSRALEDSYEQYF
v_call: TRBV23-1
j_call: TRBJ2-7

cdr3_aa: CASTGSEREAFF
v_call: TRBV2
j_call: TRBJ1-1

cdr3_aa: CASSLVIAGPADTQYF
v_call: TRBV7-2
j_call: TRBJ2-3

cdr3_aa: CASSLIEGYLSNTGELFF
v_call: TRBV6-2/TRBV6-3
j_call: TRBJ2-2

cdr3_aa: CASSPRGPTSYEQYF
v_call: TRBV12-3/TRBV12-4
j_call: TRBJ2-7

cdr3_aa: CASSLSVGGQTEAFF
v_call: TRBV27
j_call: TRBJ1-1

cdr3_aa: CASGNPYNEQFF
v_call: TRBV12-3/TRBV12-4
j_call: TRBJ2-1

cdr3_aa: CSARDSSYEQYF
v_call: TRBV20-1
j_call: TRBJ2-7

cdr3_aa: CASSNSGGLQETQYF
v_call: TRBV7-6
j_call: TRBJ2-5

cdr3_aa: CASSEAGGSYEQYF
v_call: TRBV7-9
j_call: TRBJ2-7